Listed below are T cell receptor beta chains from one sample, sequenced in a study of T cells in Graves' hyperthyroidism and ophthalmopathy. Via MiXCR, TCRdb re-called the multiplex PCR reads, giving one row per CDR3 protein. The sample has approximately 100,000 distinct CDR3 sequences; roughly 47% are singletons. Sequencing input: blood. These TCRs come from a man aged 35-49 years with Graves' hyperthyroidism. The CDR3 runs from the conserved cysteine through the conserved F or W. D genes are given only for firm matches. Where a row states a size, it is once, few, many or the class of an expanded clone; other rows omit it.

size	V	D	J	CDR3	DNA
NA	TRBV2	NA	TRBJ1-2	CASMKNRGSNQPQHFGEGYTF	NA
NA	TRBV20-1	TRBD1	TRBJ2-1	CSARDRGSSYNEQFF	TGCAGTGCTAGGGACAGGGGGAGCTCCTACAATGAGCAGTTCTTC
few	TRBV7-2	TRBD2	TRBJ2-4	CASSWVSGGDKNIQYF	TGTGCCAGCAGCTGGGTAAGCGGGGGGGACAAAAACATTCAGTACTTC
NA	TRBV12-3/TRBV12-4	TRBD1	TRBJ1-6	CASSPLPGTGVGYNSPLHF	TGTGCCAGCAGTCCCCTCCCCGGGACAGGGGTCGGGTATAATTCACCCCTCCACTTT
NA	TRBV2	NA	TRBJ1-1	CANRAWTEAFF	TGTGCCAACAGGGCGTGGACTGAAGCTTTCTTT
NA	TRBV12-3/TRBV12-4	NA	TRBJ1-5	CASSPGRAANNQPQHF	TGTGCCAGCAGTCCCGGCAGGGCCGCCAACAATCAGCCCCAGCATTTT
NA	TRBV25-1	TRBD1	TRBJ2-5	CASTGQGAVTQYF	TGTGCCAGCACAGGACAGGGGGCAGTGACCCAGTACTTC
many	TRBV9	NA	TRBJ2-3	CASSGRTTSTDTQYF	TGTGCCAGCAGTGGGCGGACAACTAGCACAGATACGCAGTATTTT
NA	TRBV9	NA	TRBJ2-2	CASPGELFF	TGTGCCAGTCCTGGGGAGCTGTTTTTT
many	TRBV6-6	NA	TRBJ2-5	CASIQFLGQETQYF	TGTGCCAGCATTCAGTTCTTAGGCCAAGAGACCCAGTACTTC
many	TRBV5-1	TRBD2	TRBJ2-3	CASSLSSGGAGADTQYF	TGCGCCAGCAGCTTGTCTAGCGGGGGGGCAGGCGCAGATACGCAGTATTTT
many	TRBV28	NA	TRBJ1-2	CASSYRQGGGYTF	TGTGCCAGCAGTTACCGCCAAGGAGGAGGCTACACCTTC
many	TRBV7-8	TRBD1	TRBJ2-7	CASSFDRDSSYEQYF	TGTGCCAGCAGCTTCGACCGGGACAGTTCCTACGAGCAGTACTTC
many	TRBV20-1	NA	TRBJ2-3	CSARDLGSGKITDTQYF	TGCAGTGCTAGAGATCTCGGCAGTGGGAAGATCACAGATACGCAGTATTTT
NA	TRBV7-9	TRBD1	TRBJ1-2	CASSLTGGDDYTF	TGTGCCAGCAGCCTTACAGGGGGGGATGACTACACCTTC
many	TRBV12-3/TRBV12-4	NA	TRBJ1-1	CASSKNRDGWPEAFF	TGTGCCAGCAGTAAAAACAGGGACGGTTGGCCTGAAGCTTTCTTT
NA	TRBV29-1	TRBD1	TRBJ2-7	CSVGTGLYEQYF	TGCAGCGTGGGGACAGGGCTCTACGAGCAGTACTTC
many	TRBV5-6	NA	TRBJ1-2	CASSAGPNGYTF	TGTGCCAGCAGCGCCGGACCGAATGGCTACACCTTC
NA	TRBV10-2	TRBD2	TRBJ2-3	CTSTGLDGYADTQYF	TGCACCAGCACTGGACTAGATGGATATGCAGATACGCAGTATTTT
NA	TRBV29-1	NA	TRBJ1-6	CSVEVAGPTYSNQPLHF	TGCAGCGTTGAAGTAGCGGGGCCTACGTATAGCAATCAGCCCCTCCACTTT
NA	TRBV7-9	NA	TRBJ1-2	CASSLAMYDYTF	TGTGCCAGCAGCTTAGCTATGTATGACTATACCTTC
many	TRBV5-1	TRBD1	TRBJ1-6	CASSSPGTGNSPLHF	TGCGCCAGCAGCTCCCCCGGGACAGGGAATTCACCCCTCCACTTT
many	TRBV4-1	NA	TRBJ1-4	CASSQDRVGGEKLFF	TGCGCCAGCAGCCAAGATCGGGTAGGAGGCGAAAAACTGTTTTTT
NA	TRBV10-3	NA	TRBJ1-2	CAISEPQTGGYTF	TGTGCCATCAGTGAGCCTCAGACGGGCGGCTACACCTTC
many	TRBV12-3/TRBV12-4	TRBD1	TRBJ1-3	CASRQGISGNTIYF	TGTGCCAGCAGACAGGGGATCTCTGGAAACACCATATATTTT
many	TRBV7-8	NA	TRBJ2-5	CASGLGVGETQYF	TGTGCCAGCGGCCTCGGGGTAGGGGAGACCCAGTACTTC
NA	TRBV6-1	TRBD1	TRBJ1-3	CASNTGGELSGNTIYF	TGTGCCAGCAACACAGGGGGCGAACTCTCTGGAAACACCATATATTTT
many	TRBV12-3/TRBV12-4	TRBD2	TRBJ2-3	CASSFRRGSTDTQYF	TGTGCCAGCAGTTTTCGGCGGGGGAGCACAGATACGCAGTATTTT
few	TRBV2	NA	TRBJ2-3	CASSLTWEDQVSTDTQYF	TGTGCCAGCAGCCTGACCTGGGAGGACCAAGTTAGCACAGATACGCAGTATTTT
NA	TRBV5-6	NA	TRBJ1-4	CASSLVSAANEKLFF	TGTGCCAGCAGCTTGGTTTCTGCGGCGAATGAAAAACTGTTTTTT
many	TRBV15	NA	TRBJ1-3	CATSRDTYAKGNTIYF	TGTGCCACCAGCAGAGATACATACGCGAAAGGAAACACCATATATTTT
many	TRBV6-5	NA	TRBJ2-2	CASSAPTENTGELFF	TGTGCCAGCAGTGCACCGACAGAGAACACCGGGGAGCTGTTTTTT
NA	TRBV20-1	TRBD1	TRBJ2-7	CSAREAPGQGVYEQYF	TGCAGTGCTAGAGAAGCTCCGGGACAGGGGGTTTACGAGCAGTACTTT
NA	TRBV19	NA	TRBJ1-2	CASSKGLGYGYTF	TGTGCCAGTAGTAAAGGGTTAGGCTATGGCTACACCTTC
NA	TRBV6-2/TRBV6-3	NA	TRBJ1-5	CASSPGGGDYQPQHF	TGTGCCAGCAGTCCAGGTGGAGGGGACTATCAGCCCCAGCATTTT
many	TRBV25-1	NA	TRBJ1-4	CASSVVEKLFF	TGTGCCAGCAGTGTAGTGGAAAAACTGTTTTTT
NA	TRBV2	TRBD1	TRBJ2-7	CASRDPGQGVHGQYF	TGTGCCAGCAGGGATCCGGGACAGGGAGTCCACGGGCAGTACTTC
many	TRBV5-1	TRBD2	TRBJ2-1	CASSLKPGGAYNEQFF	TGCGCCAGCAGCTTGAAACCCGGGGGGGCTTACAATGAGCAGTTCTTC
many	TRBV12-3/TRBV12-4	NA	TRBJ2-2	CASTTAHGELFF	TGTGCCAGCACGACGGCCCACGGGGAGCTGTTTTTT
NA	TRBV2	NA	TRBJ1-5	CASSERRQEFYQPQHF	TGTGCCAGCAGTGAACGTAGGCAGGAGTTCTATCAGCCCCAGCATTTT
many	TRBV19	TRBD2	TRBJ2-1	CASSIDLVMGGLSEQFF	TGTGCCAGTAGTATAGATCTCGTGATGGGAGGGTTGAGTGAGCAGTTCTTC
many	TRBV7-2	TRBD2	TRBJ2-3	CASSFGSSGRTGTRPQYF	TGTGCCAGCAGCTTCGGCTCTAGCGGGAGGACTGGGACCCGCCCGCAGTATTTT
many	TRBV9	NA	TRBJ2-3	CASSGRLGPTDTQYF	TGTGCCAGCAGCGGGCGACTAGGTCCCACAGATACGCAGTATTTT
many	TRBV7-2	NA	TRBJ1-2	CASSSRPWSERDGYTF	TGTGCCAGCAGCTCGCGCCCGTGGTCTGAGCGGGATGGCTACACCTTC
many	TRBV2	NA	TRBJ1-1	CASSVETTNTEAFF	TGTGCCAGCAGTGTGGAGACAACGAACACTGAAGCTTTCTTT
many	TRBV7-9	NA	TRBJ2-5	CASSLKLEQETQYF	TGTGCCAGCAGCTTAAAGCTCGAACAAGAGACCCAGTACTTC
many	TRBV5-1	NA	TRBJ1-1	CASSAGTGVGDTEAFF	TGCGCCAGCAGCGCCGGGACGGGGGTGGGTGACACTGAAGCTTTCTTT
many	TRBV7-8	TRBD2	TRBJ2-5	CASSLGFVAGGSRETQYF	TGTGCCAGCAGCTTAGGTTTTGTAGCGGGAGGCTCCCGGGAGACCCAGTACTTC
NA	TRBV20-1	TRBD1	TRBJ2-4	CSARDPEQGNIQYF	TGCAGTGCTAGAGATCCGGAACAGGGGAACATTCAGTACTTC
many	TRBV6-2/TRBV6-3	NA	TRBJ1-1	CASSYALTEAFF	TGTGCCAGCAGTTACGCTCTCACTGAAGCTTTCTTT
few	TRBV6-1	NA	TRBJ1-5	CASSPGVGSGNQPQHF	TGTGCCAGCAGTCCTGGGGTGGGTTCGGGCAATCAGCCCCAGCATTTT